The T cell receptor (beta chain) under discussion was sequenced for a study of PD-L1 blockade in urothelial cancer. Turning to the study itself: Earlier, patients had received 0 to 3 chemotherapy regimens. Once treatment had started, blood was analyzed at 3 weeks (second dose) and again at 6 weeks.

Clones were sequenced by immunoSEQ multiplex PCR, and TCRdb holds only the in-frame ones, with some missing. This table has approximately 38,000 clones, 75% to 90% appearing once. The time point denotes: peripheral blood 6 weeks after treatment start. Sample contribution per patient ranged from 1 to 8, covering pretreatment and on-treatment. The V end was cut by 2 bases, the J end by 5 bases, with 18 bases between. CDR3 length equals 16 residues. Germline loops: CDR1 SGHVS, CDR2 FNYEAQ. The chain couples TRBV7-6 to TRBJ1-1; tentative D call: TRBD1 (6 bases). The clonotype originates from a man aged 55 to 69 with urothelial cancer. The input for sequencing was PBMCs, taken around atezolizumab (anti-PD-L1) treatment. The CDR3 protein is CASSLTPNRVETEAFF. The CDR3 region has the DNA TGTGCCAGCAGCTTAACACCCAACAGGGTCGAGACTGAAGCTTTCTTT.